This T cell receptor beta chain stems from a study of vaccination effects on CD4 cells after COVID-19. Subsequent to approximately 9 days of culture, CD4+ T cells were isolated. Confirmation by PCR established that the person had SARS-CoV-2 infection between March and December 2020. Participants each got two BNT162b2 or mRNA-1273 vaccine doses. Trimming left V 3 bases short and J 3 bases short, with 9 bases between. The CDR3 extends over 14 amino acids. The V gene's germline CDR1 is MNHEY and CDR2 SVGAGI. Assay used: immunoSEQ multiplex PCR; TCRdb lists only in-frame clones, some missing. The profile covers nearly 50,000 clones, with 65% to 75% appearing a single time and 5.4% taken by the ten largest. Concerning this clone: Antigen specificity is unknown.

The V gene is TRBV6-5, the J gene TRBJ1-5; no clear D. This clonotype originated in a human donor who had a prior SARS-CoV-2 infection. Here the sequenced sample was CD4+ T cells from PBMCs cultured without peptide, taken after COVID-19 vaccination. In nucleotides, the CDR3 is TGTGCCAGCAGTTATAGCAGGTTCAATCAGCCCCAGCATTTT. Encoded protein: CASSYSRFNQPQHF.